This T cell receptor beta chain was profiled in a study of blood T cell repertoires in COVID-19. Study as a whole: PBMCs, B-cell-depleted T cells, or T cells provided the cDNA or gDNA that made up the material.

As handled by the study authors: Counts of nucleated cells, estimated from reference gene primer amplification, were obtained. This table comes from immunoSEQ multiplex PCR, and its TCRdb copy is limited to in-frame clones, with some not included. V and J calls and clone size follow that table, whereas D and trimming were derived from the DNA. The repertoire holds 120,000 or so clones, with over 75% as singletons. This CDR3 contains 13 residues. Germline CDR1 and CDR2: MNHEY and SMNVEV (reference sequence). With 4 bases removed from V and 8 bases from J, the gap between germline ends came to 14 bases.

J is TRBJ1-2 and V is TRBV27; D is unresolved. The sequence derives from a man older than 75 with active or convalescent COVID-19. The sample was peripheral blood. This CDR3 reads CASSSLRLAGYTF. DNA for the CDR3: TGTGCCAGCAGTTCCCTGCGGTTAGCCGGCTACACCTTC.